Reported below is one TCR beta chain. For every subset, genomic DNA was evenly distributed across several immunoSEQ plates. Some clones are missing from TCRdb's copy, which holds only in-frame ones; the method was immunoSEQ multiplex PCR. The table records over 400,000 clones, about 96% of them present only once. This sample was included in a study of shared clonotypes between healthy human individuals. The ends were cut back, 6 bases at V and 2 bases at J, with 10 bases in the middle. Looked up from germline, CDR1 is SQVTM and CDR2 is ANQGSEA. The CDR3 sequence is 12 residues long. The donors were all Caucasian adults (living in Nashville, Tennessee).

The sample comprised naive CD4+ T cells sorted from blood. The sample's subset: CD45RA+ positively selected. The TCR sequence derives from a woman in her twenties or thirties in good health. The J gene is TRBJ2-5, the V gene TRBV29-1, with D perhaps TRBD2 (5 bases). The chain's CDR3 is CSVGLLQETQYF. The CDR3 nucleotides read TGCAGCGTCGGACTGTTACAAGAGACCCAGTACTTC. The full variable domain, in which reference TRBV29-1 and TRBJ2-5 provide the parts outside the CDR3, is SAVISQKPSRDICQRGTSLTIQCQVDSQVTMMFWYRQQPGQSLTLIATANQGSEATYESGFVIDKFPISRPNLTFSTLTVSNMSPEDSSIYLCSVGLLQETQYFGPGTRLLVL.